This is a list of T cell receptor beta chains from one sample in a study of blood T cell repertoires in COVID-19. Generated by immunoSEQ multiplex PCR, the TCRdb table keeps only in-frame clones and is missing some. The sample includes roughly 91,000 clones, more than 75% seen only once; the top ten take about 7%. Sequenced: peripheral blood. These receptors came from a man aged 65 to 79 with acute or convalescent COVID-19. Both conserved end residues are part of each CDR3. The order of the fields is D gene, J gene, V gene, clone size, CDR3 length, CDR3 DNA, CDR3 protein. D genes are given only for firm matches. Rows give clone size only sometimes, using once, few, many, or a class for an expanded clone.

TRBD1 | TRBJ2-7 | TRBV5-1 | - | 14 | TGCGCCAGCAGCCCCGACAGGGGGCGGTACGAGCAGTACTTC | CASSPDRGRYEQYF
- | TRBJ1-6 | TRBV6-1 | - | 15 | TGTGCCAGCAGTGAATTAGGGGCATCGAATTCACCCCTCCACTTT | CASSELGASNSPLHF
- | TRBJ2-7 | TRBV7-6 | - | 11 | TGTGCCAGCCGGGGTCTCTACGAGCAGTACTTC | CASRGLYEQYF
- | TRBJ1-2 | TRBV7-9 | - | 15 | TGTGCCAGCAGCTTAGCGCGAGACACAGGCTATGGCTACACCTTC | CASSLARDTGYGYTF
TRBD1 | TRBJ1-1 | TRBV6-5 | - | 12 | TGTGCCAGCAGACAGGGGACGGGTGAAGCTTTCTTT | CASRQGTGEAFF
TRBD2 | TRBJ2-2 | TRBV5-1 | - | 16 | TGCGCCAGCAGCTTGGTTGCTAGCGGGCACACCGGGGAGCTGTTTTTT | CASSLVASGHTGELFF
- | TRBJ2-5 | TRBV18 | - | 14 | TGTGCCAGCTCATTGGGGCAGCTACAAGAGACCCAGTACTTC | CASSLGQLQETQYF
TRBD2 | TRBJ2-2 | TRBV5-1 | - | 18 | TGCGCCAGCAGCTTGGCGGGGGGAGAAGCCACGAACACCGGGGAGCTGTTTTTT | CASSLAGGEATNTGELFF
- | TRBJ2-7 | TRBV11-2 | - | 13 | TGTGCCAGCAGCTTAGTGAGCGTAAGCGAGCAGTACTTC | CASSLVSVSEQYF
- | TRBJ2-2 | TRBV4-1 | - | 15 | TGCGCCAGCAGCCGAACAGGCCTGAACACCGGGGAGCTGTTTTTT | CASSRTGLNTGELFF
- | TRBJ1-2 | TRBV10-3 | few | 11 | TGTGCCATCAGTATTTCTTCCGGCTACACCTTC | CAISISSGYTF
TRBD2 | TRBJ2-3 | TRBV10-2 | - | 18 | TGCGCCAGCAGTCCACCTCCGACTAGCGGGGGGGCCAGAGATACGCAGTATTTT | CASSPPPTSGGARDTQYF
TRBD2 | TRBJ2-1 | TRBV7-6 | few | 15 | TGTGCCAGCAGCTCCCAATCCGGGACTACCAATGAGCAGTTCTTC | CASSSQSGTTNEQFF
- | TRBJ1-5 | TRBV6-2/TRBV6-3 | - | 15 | TGTGCCAGCAGTTACTGGGCAGGTAGCAATCAGCCCCAGCATTTT | CASSYWAGSNQPQHF
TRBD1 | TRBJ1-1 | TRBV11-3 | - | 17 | TGTGCCAGCAGCTTCGCTACGGGACAGGGGGCGAACACTGAAGCTTTCTTT | CASSFATGQGANTEAFF
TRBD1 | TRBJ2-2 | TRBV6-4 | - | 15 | TGTGCCAGCAGCGCCCACAGGGGTAACACCGGGGAGCTGTTTTTT | CASSAHRGNTGELFF
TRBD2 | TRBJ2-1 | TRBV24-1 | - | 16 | TGTGCCACCAGTGATCCCCTAGCGGGAGTGTATGGTGAGCAGTTCTTC | CATSDPLAGVYGEQFF
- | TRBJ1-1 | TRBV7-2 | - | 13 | TGTGCCAGCACCCAAGGGGTGAACACTGAAGCTTTCTTT | CASTQGVNTEAFF
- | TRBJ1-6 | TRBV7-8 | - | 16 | TGTGCCAGCAGGCCAGGGATGGCGTCCTATAATTCACCCCTCCACTTT | CASRPGMASYNSPLHF
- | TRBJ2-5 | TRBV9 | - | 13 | TGTGCCAGCAGCTCCCAGGGCGAAGAGACCCAGTACTTC | CASSSQGEETQYF
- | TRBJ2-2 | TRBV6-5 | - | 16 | TGTGCCAGCAGTTACTCGAGGACAGCGAACACCGGGGAGCTGTTTTTT | CASSYSRTANTGELFF
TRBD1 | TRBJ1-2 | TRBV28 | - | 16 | TGTGCCAGCAGTTCCGGACAGGGGGCCCTTTCTGGTGGCTACACCTTC | CASSSGQGALSGGYTF
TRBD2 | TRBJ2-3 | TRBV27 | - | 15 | TGTGCCAGCAGTTTACGACTAGCGAGGGGTTCCCCGCAGTATTTT | CASSLRLARGSPQYF
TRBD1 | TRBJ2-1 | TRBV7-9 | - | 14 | TGTGCCAGCAGCTCTACGGACAGGCCTTATGAGCAGTTCTTC | CASSSTDRPYEQFF
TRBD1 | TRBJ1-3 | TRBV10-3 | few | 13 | TGTGCCGGATCTGCAGGGGGAGGAAACACCATATATTTT | CAGSAGGGNTIYF
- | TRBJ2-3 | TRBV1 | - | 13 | TGCACCACGGAGCGGGAGGACACAGATACGCAGTATTTT | CTTEREDTDTQYF
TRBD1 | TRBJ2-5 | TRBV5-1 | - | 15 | TGCGCCAGCAGCCCCGGACAGGTCCCCAAAGAGACCCAGTACTTC | CASSPGQVPKETQYF
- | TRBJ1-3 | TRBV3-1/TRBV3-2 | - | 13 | TGTGCCAGCAGCCTCAAGAGTCGGAACACCATATATTTT | CASSLKSRNTIYF
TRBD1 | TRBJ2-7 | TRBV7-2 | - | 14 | TGTGCCAGCAGCTTCACAGGGGGCCCCTACGAGCAGTACTTC | CASSFTGGPYEQYF
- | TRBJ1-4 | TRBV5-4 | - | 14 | TGTGCCAGCAGCTCGAGACAGTCTAATGAAAAACTGTTTTTT | CASSSRQSNEKLFF
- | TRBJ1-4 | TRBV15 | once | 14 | TGTGCCACCAGCAACCGGGACACTCAAAGAAAACTGTTTTTT | CATSNRDTQRKLFF
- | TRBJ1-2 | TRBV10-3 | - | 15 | TGTGCCATCAGTGAGTCGGGTCACGGGGACTATGGCTACACCTTC | CAISESGHGDYGYTF
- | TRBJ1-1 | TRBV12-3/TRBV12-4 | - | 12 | TGTGCCAGCAGTTTGGCAGGGGCTGAAGCTTTCTTT | CASSLAGAEAFF
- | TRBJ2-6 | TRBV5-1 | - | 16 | TGCGCCAGCAGTCCCGGTCCGGGAGCTGGGGCCAACGTCCTGACTTTC | CASSPGPGAGANVLTF
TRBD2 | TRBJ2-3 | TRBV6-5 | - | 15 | TGTGCCAGCAGTTTCCCAGCGGGAGGCGCAGATACGCAGTATTTT | CASSFPAGGADTQYF
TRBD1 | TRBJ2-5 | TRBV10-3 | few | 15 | TGTGCCATCAAGCTGGACAGGGGGCTGCAAGAGACCCAGTACTTC | CAIKLDRGLQETQYF
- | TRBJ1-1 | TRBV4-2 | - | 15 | TGTGCCAGCAGCCACCTATGGACAGAAAACACTGAAGCTTTCTTT | CASSHLWTENTEAFF
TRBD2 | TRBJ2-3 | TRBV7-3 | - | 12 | TGTGCCAGCAACGGGAGGACAGATACGCAGTATTTT | CASNGRTDTQYF
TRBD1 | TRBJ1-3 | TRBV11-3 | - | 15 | TGTGCCAGCAGCTCAGACAGGGGACCCGGAAACACCATATATTTT | CASSSDRGPGNTIYF
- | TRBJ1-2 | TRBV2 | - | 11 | TGTGCCAGCAGCCTCCGAAGCGGCTACACCTTC | CASSLRSGYTF
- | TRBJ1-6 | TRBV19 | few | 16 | TGTGCCAGTAGATTAACGGGACTCTCGATGAATTCACCCCTCCACTTT | CASRLTGLSMNSPLHF
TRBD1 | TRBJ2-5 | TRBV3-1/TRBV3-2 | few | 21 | TGTGCCAGCAGCCAAGACCCCAGGGCCCCGGAAGGGAGACAGGGTGGAGAGACCCAGTACTTC | CASSQDPRAPEGRQGGETQYF
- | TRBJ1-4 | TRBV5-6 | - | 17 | TGTGCCAGCAGCTTGTATGGGACTGCCGCCGAGGGGGAAAAACTGTTTTTT | CASSLYGTAAEGEKLFF
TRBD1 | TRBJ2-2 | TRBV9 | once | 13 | TGTGCCAGCAGCAAGACAGGGGCCGGGGAGCTGTTTTTT | CASSKTGAGELFF
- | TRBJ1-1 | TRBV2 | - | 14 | TGTGCCAGCAAGGCGGGAACCTGGGAAGCTGAAGCTTTCTTT | CASKAGTWEAEAFF
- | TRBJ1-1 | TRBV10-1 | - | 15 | TGCGCCAGCCCAAATGCTGGGGCTAAAACCTCTGAAGCTTTCTTT | CASPNAGAKTSEAFF
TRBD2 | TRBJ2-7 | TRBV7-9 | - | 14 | TGTGCCAGCAGCTTAGCCCTAGCGGCTGACGAGCAGTACTTC | CASSLALAADEQYF
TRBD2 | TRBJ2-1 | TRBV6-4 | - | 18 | TGTGCCAGCAGTCGATCCCCGGGACTAGCGGGGGGGCAGAATGAGCAGTTCTTC | CASSRSPGLAGGQNEQFF
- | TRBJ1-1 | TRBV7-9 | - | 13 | TGTGCCAGCAGCTTAGTCATGGGCCCTGAAGCTTTCTTT | CASSLVMGPEAFF
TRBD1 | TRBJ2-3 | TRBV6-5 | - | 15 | TGTGCCAGCAGCCCCGCGAGGGGGCAAGCAGATACGCAGTATTTT | CASSPARGQADTQYF
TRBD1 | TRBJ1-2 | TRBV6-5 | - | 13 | TGTGCCAGCAGTAAGACAGGGTGGGATGGCTACACCTTC | CASSKTGWDGYTF
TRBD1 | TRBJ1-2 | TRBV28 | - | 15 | TGTGCCAGCAGGAGTTCCGGACAGGAGATGTATGGCTACACCTTC | CASRSSGQEMYGYTF
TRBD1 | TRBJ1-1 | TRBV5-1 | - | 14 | TGCGCCAGCAGCTGGTCCCAGGGGGAGACTGAAGCTTTCTTT | CASSWSQGETEAFF